These 14 T cell receptor beta chains were all obtained from the same sample, sequenced in a study of blood T cell repertoires in COVID-19. The protocol was immunoSEQ multiplex PCR, while the TCRdb copy is restricted to in-frame clones and leaves out a portion. The data contain over 250,000 clones, 80% to 90% of them singletons. Sequenced input: PBMCs or T cells enriched from blood (not recorded which). These receptor sequences come from a young woman who had recovered from COVID-19.

Remarks on this clone: Other DNA sequences in the same sample also yield this CDR3. The V call is TRBV4-1, the J call TRBJ1-5, with 7 bases identical to TRBD1. The CDR3 runs to 15 residues. V gave up 1 base and J gave up 1 base; unmatched junction bases: 1. Germline V gene sequence: CDR1 MGHRA, CDR2 YSYEKL. The CDR3 nucleotides are TGCGCCAGCAGCCAAGGACAGGGAAGCAATCAGCCCCAGCATTTT. Translated: CASSQGQGSNQPQHF.

The rearrangement uses TRBV7-2 and TRBJ1-3; D uncertain. The V gene lost 5 bases and the J gene lost 1 base, with 12 bases spanning the gap. Germline loops: CDR1 SGHTA, CDR2 FQGNSA. This CDR3 contains 15 residues. The CDR3 region has the DNA TGTGCCAGCAGCCCTACAGCAAAATCTGGAAACACCATATATTTT. Protein product: CASSPTAKSGNTIYF.

The chain carries TRBV5-8 and TRBJ1-5; D may be TRBD1 (6 bases). Trimming left V 5 bases short and J 4 bases short, with 16 bases between. The V gene's germline CDR1 is SGHTS and CDR2 YDEGEE. The length of the CDR3 is 15 residues. In nucleotides, the CDR3 is TGTGCCAGCAGTCACAGGGTAATGGGGAATCAGCCCCAGCATTTT. It codes for CASSHRVMGNQPQHF.

The genes are TRBV7-9 and TRBJ1-2, with D possibly being TRBD1 (6 bases). The CDR3 runs 15 residues. V shed 5 bases and J shed 2 bases, with 15 bases lying between them. CDR1 SEHNR and CDR2 FQNEAQ come from the germline V gene (reference sequence). CDR3 nucleotides: TGTGCCAGCAGCCAAAGACAGGCCGTCAACTATGGCTACACCTTC. This encodes CASSQRQAVNYGYTF.

The chain combines TRBV5-1 with TRBJ1-2; D is ambiguous. Looked up from germline, CDR1 is SGHRS and CDR2 is YFSETQ. This CDR3 is built from 15 residues. V lost 2 bases and J lost 0, with 11 bases in between. The CDR3 DNA reads TGCGCCAGCAGCTTCGGACTATCCTCTAACTATGGCTACACCTTC. Its translation: CASSFGLSSNYGYTF.

This clone was counted only a few times. This chain connects TRBV5-6 to TRBJ1-5; D unclear. The germline V gene has CDR1 SGHDT and CDR2 YYEEEE. V was cut by 4 bases and J by 7 bases, with 12 bases left in between. The CDR3 has 13 residues. In nucleotides, the CDR3 is TGTGCCAGCAGCGAGGGTGACGGCCAGCCCCAGCATTTT. It encodes CASSEGDGQPQHF.

The chain uses TRBV18 and TRBJ2-3; 8 bases are a match to TRBD2. The CDR3 runs to 14 residues. Germline V gene sequence: CDR1 KGHSH, CDR2 LQKENI. The V segment lost 2 bases and the J segment 9 bases; nucleotides outside the gene matches: 7. The CDR3 DNA reads as TGTGCCAGCTCACCATCGGGGGGGCCTTACACGCAGTATTTT. The encoded protein is CASSPSGGPYTQYF.

The CDR3 nucleotides are TGTGCCAGCAGCCCTAGCGGGGGGGCAGTAGGCGAGCAGTACTTC. This sequence encodes CASSPSGGAVGEQYF. This chain connects TRBV7-9 to TRBJ2-7, with TRBD2 matching 12 bases. J gave up 6 bases and V 5 bases, and 8 bases lay outside the gene matches. Germline V lookup: CDR1 SEHNR, CDR2 FQNEAQ (reference sequence). CDR3 length equals 15 residues.

The chain employs TRBV28 and TRBJ1-1; TRBD1 might be the D (6 bases). The CDR3 is 14 residues long. Trimming shortened V by 3 bases and J by 2 bases, and 10 bases separated the two germline ends. CDR1 is MDHEN and CDR2 is SYDVKM in the germline V gene. The CDR3 loop is CASSFQGLNTEAFF. CDR3 in DNA: TGTGCCAGCAGTTTCCAGGGGCTAAACACTGAAGCTTTCTTT.

The chain carries TRBV5-6 and TRBJ1-2, with 7 bases that match TRBD1. Germline CDR1 reads SGHDT; CDR2 reads YYEEEE. Trimming cost V 1 base and J 3 bases; bases outside gene matches: 0. This CDR3 is built from 13 residues. CDR3 sequence: CASSLTGDYGYTF. The DNA of the CDR3 is TGTGCCAGCAGCTTGACAGGGGACTATGGCTACACCTTC.

This chain connects TRBV7-8 to TRBJ2-1, with 11 bases aligning to TRBD2. Germline V gene lookup returns CDR1 SGHVS and CDR2 FQNEAQ. This CDR3 is 16 amino acids long. Trimming cost V 5 bases and J 4 bases; bases outside gene matches: 7. CDR3 sequence (DNA): TGTGCCAGCAGCCCAGCCACTAGCGGGGGTTACAATGAGCAGTTCTTC. This codes for CASSPATSGGYNEQFF. Full variable domain (outside the CDR3, taken from reference TRBV7-8 and TRBJ2-1): GAGVSQSPRYKVAKRGQDVALRCDPISGHVSLFWYQQALGQGPEFLTYFQNEAQLDKSGLPSDRFFAERPEGSVSTLKIQRTQQEDSAVYLCASSPATSGGYNEQFFGPGTRLTVL.

This chain's CDR3 is CASSHRDRAEQYF. As DNA, the CDR3 is TGTGCCAGCAGTCACCGGGACAGGGCCGAGCAGTACTTC. The rearrangement joins TRBV6-5 to TRBJ2-7; 9 bases agree with TRBD1. The CDR3 extends over 13 amino acids. Per the germline V gene, CDR1 is MNHEY and CDR2 is SVGAGI. V lost 5 bases, J lost 6 bases, and 5 bases stayed unmatched.

V is TRBV2 and J is TRBJ2-7, with D possibly matching TRBD1 (6 bases). The CDR3 has 12 residues. Trimming pared 8 bases from V and 5 bases from J, leaving 13 bases between. Germline-derived CDR1 and CDR2 are SNHLY and FYNNEI. Here the CDR3 reads CASRGWGHEQYF. The CDR3 bases are TGTGCCAGCCGCGGATGGGGGCACGAGCAGTACTTC.

The CDR3 is CASRYRDRGGFEQYF. CDR3 coding DNA: TGCGCCAGCAGATATCGGGACAGGGGAGGATTCGAGCAGTACTTC. The V gene is TRBV5-1, the J gene TRBJ2-7; 10 bases are shared with TRBD1. Germline-derived CDR1 and CDR2 are SGHRS and YFSETQ. The junction had 11 bases not matched to a gene; V was cut back by 5 bases and J by 6 bases. CDR3 length: 15 residues.